A selection of T cell receptor beta chains follows, all from one sample in a study of regulatory dendritic cells for organ transplantation. Assay used: immunoSEQ multiplex PCR; TCRdb lists only in-frame clones, some missing. Of around 5,200 clones listed, roughly 74% were seen once; the top ten hold under 25%. No antigen has been assigned to these receptors. The sequencing sample was made of memory CD8+ T cells from blood cultured with regulatory dendritic cells. Receptor source: a human donor in good health. CDR3s include the opening cysteine and the closing phenylalanine or tryptophan. A D gene is named only where the DNA matches it firmly. Size values are once, few and many counts, or a class for expanded clones, and some rows have none.

v_gene	d_gene	j_gene	abundance	len	CDR3nt	CDR3aa
TRBV5-8	.	TRBJ2-1	.	14	TGTGCCAGCAGCCGTGTGACAGAAGAGGATGAGCAGTTCTTC	CASSRVTEEDEQFF
TRBV28	TRBD2	TRBJ2-7	.	14	TGTGCCAGCCGCTACGGGGGGAGCTCCTACGAGCAGTACTTC	CASRYGGSSYEQYF
TRBV2	TRBD2	TRBJ2-7	few	16	TGTGCCAGCAGTTTTTGGGCTAGCGGGAGGGCCGGGGAGCAGTACTTC	CASSFWASGRAGEQYF
TRBV9	.	TRBJ1-2	.	13	TGTGCCAGCAGCGTAGCAACCTGGCGGGGCTACACCTTC	CASSVATWRGYTF
TRBV9	.	TRBJ1-2	few	14	TGTGCCAGCAGCCCCATAGGGGGGGGCTTTGGCTACACCTTC	CASSPIGGGFGYTF
TRBV5-4	.	TRBJ2-7	.	16	TGTGCCAGCAGCCCTACCGACTCAAGTGGCACCTACGAGCAGTACTTC	CASSPTDSSGTYEQYF
TRBV28	.	TRBJ1-3	.	16	TGTGCCAGCAGTTTTCCCCTCACAGGAGTGTGGGACACCATATATTTT	CASSFPLTGVWDTIYF
TRBV9	TRBD1	TRBJ1-5	.	15	TGTGCCAGCAGCGAGACAGGGGACCCCAATCAGCCCCAGCATTTT	CASSETGDPNQPQHF
TRBV6-5	.	TRBJ2-7	.	14	TGTGCCAGCAGTCACGGGGTCCCCTTTTACGAGCAGTACTTC	CASSHGVPFYEQYF
TRBV10-3	.	TRBJ2-5	once	14	TGTGCCATCAGCGAAGGACACCCGGGAGAGACCCAGTACTTC	CAISEGHPGETQYF
TRBV4-3	.	TRBJ2-7	.	14	TGCGCCAGCAGCCACACATTTCGGGGCTACGAGCAGTACTTC	CASSHTFRGYEQYF
TRBV28	TRBD2	TRBJ2-3	.	18	TGTGCCAGCGGATTGGAGGGGCTTAGCGGGAGTATTACAGATACGCAGTATTTT	CASGLEGLSGSITDTQYF